Below, 15 T cell receptor beta chains from the same sample are listed, as sequenced in a study of shared clonotypes between healthy human individuals. The table came from immunoSEQ multiplex PCR; TCRdb's copy has only in-frame clones and leaves some out. Of over 850,000 clones in the sample, around 82% were seen once. Sequencing was done on a sample of memory CD4+ T cells from PBMCs. Subset noted: CD45RA-negative fraction. The receptors come from a man between 18 and 35 years old in good health. Some clones in this sample may be carry-over from other donors' samples.

CDR3 bases: TGTGCCAGCAGCCTGTCCCTCCCTGGGGCCAACGTCCTGACTTTC. This translates into CASSLSLPGANVLTF. The chain recombines TRBV7-9 with TRBJ2-6; D gene unclear. CDR3 length: 15 amino acids. Germline assignment: CDR1 SEHNR and CDR2 FQNEAQ (reference sequence). Trimming removed 5 bases at V and 2 bases at J, with 10 bases between.

The CDR3 spells CASSTGRVLYGYTF. DNA for the CDR3: TGTGCCAGCAGCACAGGGAGGGTTCTCTATGGCTACACCTTC. This chain uses TRBV5-4 with TRBJ1-2, with D maybe TRBD1 (6 bases). The CDR3 consists of 14 residues. Trimming removed 4 bases at V and 4 bases at J, with 14 bases between. In germline, CDR1 is SGHNT, CDR2 YYREEE (reference sequence).

The genes are TRBV10-3 and TRBJ1-4; 7 bases agree with TRBD1. After removal of 6 bases from V and 8 bases from J, the junction contained 6 bases not matched to a gene. The germline V gene has CDR1 ENHRY and CDR2 SYGVKD. The CDR3 has 13 amino acids. The CDR3 here is CAIRPRDSEKLFF. The DNA for the CDR3 is TGTGCCATCAGGCCGCGGGACAGCGAAAAACTGTTTTTT.

In DNA form, the CDR3 reads TGTGCCAGCAGCTCAAGCGGGAGGGCGTCCTACGAGCAGTACTTC. It codes for CASSSSGRASYEQYF. This sequence joins TRBV5-4 and TRBJ2-7, with 10 positions matching TRBD2. The ends lost 3 bases at V and 1 base at J; junction bases unmatched: 4. CDR1 is SGHNT, CDR2 YYREEE, per germline (reference sequence). The CDR3 extends over 15 amino acids. The variable domain in full, completed from reference TRBV5-4 and TRBJ2-7, reads ETGVTQSPTHLIKTRGQQVTLRCSSQSGHNTVSWYQQALGQGPQFIFQYYREEENGRGNFPPRFSGLQFPNYSSELNVNALELDDSALYLCASSSSGRASYEQYFGPGTRLTVT.

The chain is built from TRBV11-3 and TRBJ2-1; 7 bases agree with TRBD2. Germline V gene sequence: CDR1 SGHNT, CDR2 YENEEA. This CDR3 has 13 residues. V was pared by 5 bases and J by 4 bases, with 2 bases of the junction left unmatched. In DNA, the CDR3 is TGTGCCAGCAGCCCCGGGGGGTACAATGAGCAGTTCTTC. The encoded protein is CASSPGGYNEQFF.

The V gene is TRBV2, the J gene TRBJ2-2; D not resolved. V was shortened by 6 bases and J by 4 bases, with 12 bases between the two germline ends. The germline CDR1 and CDR2 sequences are SNHLY and FYNNEI. CDR3 length: 14 amino acids. The CDR3 DNA is TGTGCCAGCAGCCTACTGGGTCCCACCGGGGAGCTGTTTTTT. Its protein product is CASSLLGPTGELFF.

This clone was found many times. The sample has other DNA sequences that encode this CDR3 too. The chain links TRBV4-2 to TRBJ2-1, with 10 nucleotides matching TRBD2. Germline V gives CDR1 LGHNA, CDR2 YNFKEQ. The length of the CDR3 is 16 residues. V lost 0 bases and J lost 4; bases outside the gene matches: 3. CDR3 residues: CASSQETSGPYNEQFF. In nucleotides, the CDR3 is TGTGCCAGCAGCCAAGAGACTAGCGGGCCGTACAATGAGCAGTTCTTC.

The chain is built from TRBV11-2 and TRBJ2-1, with D unresolved. The CDR3 is 12 residues long. The V gene lost 5 bases and the J gene lost 4 bases, with 6 bases spanning the gap. Germline V CDR1 and CDR2: SGHAT, FQNNGV. CDR3 in DNA: TGTGCCAGCAGCCCCGTATACAATGAGCAGTTCTTC. This gives the protein CASSPVYNEQFF. The whole variable domain, remainder taken from reference TRBV11-2 and TRBJ2-1, is EAGVAQSPRYKIIEKRQSVAFWCNPISGHATLYWYQQILGQGPKLLIQFQNNGVVDDSQLPKDRFSAERLKGVDSTLKIQPAKLEDSAVYLCASSPVYNEQFFGPGTRLTVL.

This clone was seen a few times. This chain connects TRBV6-5 to TRBJ2-1; D remains unclear. CDR3 length: 16 residues. Looked up from germline, CDR1 is MNHEY and CDR2 is SVGAGI. V lost 4 bases and J lost 3, with 16 bases in between. For the CDR3, the DNA is TGTGCCAGCAGTTCCCAACCCTGGGGATTCTACAATGAGCAGTTCTTC. Protein: CASSSQPWGFYNEQFF.

The CDR3 coding sequence is TGTGCCAGCATCTCGACTAGCGGCGAGCAGTACTTC. Its translation is CASISTSGEQYF. This sequence joins TRBV27 and TRBJ2-7; 9 bases match TRBD2. Germline values: CDR1 MNHEY, CDR2 SMNVEV (reference sequence). V lost 7 bases, J lost 6 bases, and 4 bases stayed unmatched. This CDR3 is 12 amino acids long.

This clone was detected many times. Different DNA sequences within this sample yield the same CDR3. V gene TRBV30 combines with J gene TRBJ1-3; D not certain. V lost 5 bases, J lost 0 bases, and 14 bases lay in between. There are 15 residues in the CDR3. CDR1 is GTSNPN and CDR2 is SVGIG in the germline V gene (reference sequence). The CDR3 nucleotides are TGTGCCTGGGGACGATCGACACTCTCTGGAAACACCATATATTTT. Translation: CAWGRSTLSGNTIYF.

This clone was seen a few times. The V and J genes are TRBV5-6 and TRBJ1-3; possibly TRBD1 for D (5 bases). Germline V gives CDR1 SGHDT, CDR2 YYEEEE. V was clipped by 0 bases and J by 0 bases, with 10 bases between them. The CDR3 runs 16 residues. Here the CDR3 reads CASSLEGSPSGNTIYF. The CDR3, as DNA: TGTGCCAGCAGCTTGGAGGGGAGCCCCTCTGGAAACACCATATATTTT.

The V call is TRBV5-6, the J call TRBJ1-4; the D is unclear. The CDR3 is made up of 16 amino acids. V was clipped by 0 bases and J by 0 bases, with 9 bases between them. Per germline, CDR1 SGHDT and CDR2 YYEEEE. The CDR3, as DNA: TGTGCCAGCAGCTTGGGACCGAGGGCAACTAATGAAAAACTGTTTTTT. It is translated as CASSLGPRATNEKLFF.

The V gene is TRBV2, the J gene TRBJ2-5; 16 positions match TRBD2. The CDR3 loop spans 17 amino acids. Germline V CDR1 and CDR2: SNHLY, FYNNEI. The V gene end was trimmed by 6 bases and the J gene end by 4 bases; junction bases not matched to a gene: 8. CDR3 nucleotide sequence: TGTGCCAGCAGGGAGGGACTAGCGGGAGGGCGGGGAGAGACCCAGTACTTC. As protein: CASREGLAGGRGETQYF.

The chain couples TRBV28 to TRBJ1-1, with D perhaps TRBD1 (6 bases). Germline V gene lookup returns CDR1 MDHEN and CDR2 SYDVKM. CDR3 length equals 12 residues. V lost 6 bases to trimming and J lost 10 bases, with 15 bases between them. The CDR3 bases are TGTGCCAGCAGAATACAGGGACTGGGAGCTTTCTTT. It is translated as CASRIQGLGAFF.